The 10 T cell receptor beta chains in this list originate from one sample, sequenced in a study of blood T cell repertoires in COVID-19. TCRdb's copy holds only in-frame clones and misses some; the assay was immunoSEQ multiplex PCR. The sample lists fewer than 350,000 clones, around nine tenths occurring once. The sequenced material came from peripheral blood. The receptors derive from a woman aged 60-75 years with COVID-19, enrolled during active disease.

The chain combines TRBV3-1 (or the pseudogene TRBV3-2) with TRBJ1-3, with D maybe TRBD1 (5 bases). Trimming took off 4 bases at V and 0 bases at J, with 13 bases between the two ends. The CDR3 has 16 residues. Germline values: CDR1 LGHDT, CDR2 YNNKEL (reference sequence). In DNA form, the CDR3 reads TGTGCCAGCAGCCGGGACTTTCCGAGCTCTGGAAACACCATATATTTT. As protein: CASSRDFPSSGNTIYF.

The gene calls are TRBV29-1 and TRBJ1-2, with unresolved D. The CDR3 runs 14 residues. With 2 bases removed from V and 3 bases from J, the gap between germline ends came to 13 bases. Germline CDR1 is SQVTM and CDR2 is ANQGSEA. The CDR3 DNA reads TGCAGCGTTGAAAGGGAGTGGAGTGACTATGGCTACACCTTC. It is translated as CSVEREWSDYGYTF.

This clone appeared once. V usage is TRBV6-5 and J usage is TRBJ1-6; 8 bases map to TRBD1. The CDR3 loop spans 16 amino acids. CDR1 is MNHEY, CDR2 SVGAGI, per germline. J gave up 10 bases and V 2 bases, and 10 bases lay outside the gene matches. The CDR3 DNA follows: TGTGCCAGCAGTTACGGCGCGACAGGGGAAAGGTCACCCCTCCACTTT. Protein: CASSYGATGERSPLHF.

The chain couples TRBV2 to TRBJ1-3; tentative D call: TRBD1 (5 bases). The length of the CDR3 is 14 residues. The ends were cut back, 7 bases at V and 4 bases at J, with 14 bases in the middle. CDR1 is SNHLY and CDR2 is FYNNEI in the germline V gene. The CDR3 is CASTPGLTGNTIYF. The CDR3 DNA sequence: TGTGCCAGCACGCCGGGACTTACAGGAAACACCATATATTTT. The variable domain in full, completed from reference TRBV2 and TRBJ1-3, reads EPEVTQTPSHQVTQMGQEVILRCVPISNHLYFYWYRQILGQKVEFLVSFYNNEISEKSEIFDDQFSVERPDGSNFTLKIRSTKLEDSAMYFCASTPGLTGNTIYFGEGSWLTVV.

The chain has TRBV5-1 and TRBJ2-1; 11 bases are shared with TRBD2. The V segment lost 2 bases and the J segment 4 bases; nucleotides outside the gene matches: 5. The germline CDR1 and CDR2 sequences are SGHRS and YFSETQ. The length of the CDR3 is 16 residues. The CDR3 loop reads CASSLNLAGGYNEQFF. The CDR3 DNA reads TGCGCCAGCAGCTTAAACCTAGCGGGGGGATACAATGAGCAGTTCTTC. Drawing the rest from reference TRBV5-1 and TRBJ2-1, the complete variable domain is KAGVTQTPRYLIKTRGQQVTLSCSPISGHRSVSWYQQTPGQGLQFLFEYFSETQRNKGNFPGRFSGRQFSNSRSEMNVSTLELGDSALYLCASSLNLAGGYNEQFFGPGTRLTVL.

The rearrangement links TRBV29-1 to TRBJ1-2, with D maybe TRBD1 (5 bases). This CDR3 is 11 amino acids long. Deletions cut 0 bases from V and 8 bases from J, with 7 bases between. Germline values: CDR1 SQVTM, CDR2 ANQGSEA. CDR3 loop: CSVEEDSGYTF. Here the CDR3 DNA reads TGCAGCGTTGAAGAAGACAGCGGCTACACCTTC.

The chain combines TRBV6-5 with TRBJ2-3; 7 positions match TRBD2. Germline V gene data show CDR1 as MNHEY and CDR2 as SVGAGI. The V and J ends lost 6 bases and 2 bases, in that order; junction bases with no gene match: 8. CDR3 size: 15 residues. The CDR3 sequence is CASSNLGGFTDTQYF. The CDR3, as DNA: TGTGCCAGCAGCAACCTCGGGGGGTTCACAGATACGCAGTATTTT.

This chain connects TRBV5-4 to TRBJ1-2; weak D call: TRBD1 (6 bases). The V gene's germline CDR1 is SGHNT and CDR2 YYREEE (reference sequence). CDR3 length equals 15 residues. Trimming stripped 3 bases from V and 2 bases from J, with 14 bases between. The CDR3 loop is CASSSYRVGNYGYTF. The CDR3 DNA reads TGTGCCAGCAGCTCATACAGGGTCGGAAACTATGGCTACACCTTC.

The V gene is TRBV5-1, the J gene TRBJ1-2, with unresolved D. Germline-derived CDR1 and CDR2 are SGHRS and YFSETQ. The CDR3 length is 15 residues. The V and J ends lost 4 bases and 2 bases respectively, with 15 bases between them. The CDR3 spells CASSPYGPSNYGYTF. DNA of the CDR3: TGCGCCAGCAGCCCTTATGGGCCGTCGAACTATGGCTACACCTTC.

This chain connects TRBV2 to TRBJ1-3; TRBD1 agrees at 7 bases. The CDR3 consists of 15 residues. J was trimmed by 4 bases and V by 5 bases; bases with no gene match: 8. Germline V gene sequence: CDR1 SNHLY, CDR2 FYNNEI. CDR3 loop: CASSSEGAPGNTIYF. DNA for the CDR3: TGTGCCAGCAGTTCCGAGGGGGCGCCGGGAAACACCATATATTTT.